This TCR beta chain was sequenced in a study of shared clonotypes between healthy human individuals. The length of the CDR3 is 14 residues. Germline CDR1 reads SGHKS; CDR2 reads YYEKEE (reference sequence). V lost 4 bases to trimming and J lost 3 bases, with 8 bases between them. A word on this clone: The antigen remains undetermined.

Study-level findings and limits: Non-shared clonotypes were found to have lower generation probabilities than the clonotypes that were shared by all four of the sorted-subset donors.

In the original analysis: ImmunoSEQ junction-only sequences lacked quality scores, so their filtering differed. The data were produced by immunoSEQ multiplex PCR, yet TCRdb's version contains in-frame clones alone and is incomplete. V, J and clone size reflect that table, while D and trimming were determined from the DNA. The repertoire includes 2.5 million or so clones, more than 80% of them detected once, and roughly 0.14% sits in the top ten. This receptor was taken from a man aged 18 to 29 in good health. The chain joins TRBV5-5 to TRBJ1-6; maybe TRBD1 (5 bases). The sequencing sample was made of naive CD4+ T cells sorted from blood. Sample subset: CD45RA+ positively selected. CDR3 coding DNA: TGTGCCAGCAGCCCGGACAACTATAATTCACCCCTCCACTTT. Its protein product is CASSPDNYNSPLHF. The whole variable domain, remainder taken from reference TRBV5-5 and TRBJ1-6, is DAGVTQSPTHLIKTRGQQVTLRCSPISGHKSVSWYQQVLGQGPQFIFQYYEKEERGRGNFPDRFSARQFPNYSSELNVNALLLGDSALYLCASSPDNYNSPLHFGNGTRLTVT.